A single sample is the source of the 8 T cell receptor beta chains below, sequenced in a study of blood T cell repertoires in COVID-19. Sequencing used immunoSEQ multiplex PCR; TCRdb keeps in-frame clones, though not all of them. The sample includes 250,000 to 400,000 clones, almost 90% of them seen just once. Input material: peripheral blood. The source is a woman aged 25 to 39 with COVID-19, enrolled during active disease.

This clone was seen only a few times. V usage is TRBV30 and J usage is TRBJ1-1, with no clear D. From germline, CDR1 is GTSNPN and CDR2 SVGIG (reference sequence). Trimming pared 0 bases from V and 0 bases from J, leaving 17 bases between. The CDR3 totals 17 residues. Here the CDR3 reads CAWSVSLLSSMNTEAFF. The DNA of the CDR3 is TGTGCCTGGAGTGTATCCCTTCTTTCCTCTATGAACACTGAAGCTTTCTTT.

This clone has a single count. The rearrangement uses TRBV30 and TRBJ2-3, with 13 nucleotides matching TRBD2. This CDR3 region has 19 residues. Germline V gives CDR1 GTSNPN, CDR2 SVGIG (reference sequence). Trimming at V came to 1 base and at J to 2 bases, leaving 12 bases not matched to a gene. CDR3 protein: CAWSGGLAGEGGSTDTQYF. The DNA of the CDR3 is TGTGCCTGGAGTGGAGGACTAGCGGGAGAGGGGGGTTCCACAGATACGCAGTATTTT.

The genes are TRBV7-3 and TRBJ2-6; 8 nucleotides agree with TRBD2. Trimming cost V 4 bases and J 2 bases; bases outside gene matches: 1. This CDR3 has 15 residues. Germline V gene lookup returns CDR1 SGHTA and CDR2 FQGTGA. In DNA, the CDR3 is TGTGCCAGCAGCTCCGGGAGGGCTGGGGCCAACGTCCTGACTTTC. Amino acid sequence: CASSSGRAGANVLTF.

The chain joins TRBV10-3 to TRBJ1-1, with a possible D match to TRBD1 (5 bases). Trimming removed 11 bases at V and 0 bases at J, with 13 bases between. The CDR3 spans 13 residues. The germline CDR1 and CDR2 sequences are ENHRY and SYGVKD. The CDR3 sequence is CASQTDMNTEAFF. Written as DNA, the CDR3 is TGTGCCTCCCAGACAGACATGAACACTGAAGCTTTCTTT.

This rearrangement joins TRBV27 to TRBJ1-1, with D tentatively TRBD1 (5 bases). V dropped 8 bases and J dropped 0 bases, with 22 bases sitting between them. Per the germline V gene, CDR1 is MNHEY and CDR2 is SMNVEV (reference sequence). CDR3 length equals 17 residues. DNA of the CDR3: TGTGCCAGCCATCCCCCCCTGGGCCGGGGGATGAACACTGAAGCTTTCTTT. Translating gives CASHPPLGRGMNTEAFF.

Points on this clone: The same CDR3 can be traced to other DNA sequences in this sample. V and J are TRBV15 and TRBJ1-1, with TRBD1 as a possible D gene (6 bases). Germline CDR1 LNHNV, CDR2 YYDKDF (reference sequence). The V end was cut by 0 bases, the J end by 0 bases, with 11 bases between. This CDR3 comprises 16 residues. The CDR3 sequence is CATSRDQGRMNTEAFF. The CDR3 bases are TGTGCCACCAGCAGAGATCAGGGGAGAATGAACACTGAAGCTTTCTTT. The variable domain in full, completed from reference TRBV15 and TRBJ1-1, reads DAMVIQNPRYQVTQFGKPVTLSCSQTLNHNVMYWYQQKSSQAPKLLFHYYDKDFNNEADTPDNFQSRRPNTSFCFLDIRSPGLGDTAMYLCATSRDQGRMNTEAFFGQGTRLTVV.

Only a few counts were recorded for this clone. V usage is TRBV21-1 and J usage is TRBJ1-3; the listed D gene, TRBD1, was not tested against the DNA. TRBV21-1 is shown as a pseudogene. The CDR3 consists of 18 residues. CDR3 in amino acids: CASSKGQGLNHWVPPIYF. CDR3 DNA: TGTGCCAGCAGCAAAGGACAGGGATTAAACCACTGGGTCCCCCCCATATATTTT.

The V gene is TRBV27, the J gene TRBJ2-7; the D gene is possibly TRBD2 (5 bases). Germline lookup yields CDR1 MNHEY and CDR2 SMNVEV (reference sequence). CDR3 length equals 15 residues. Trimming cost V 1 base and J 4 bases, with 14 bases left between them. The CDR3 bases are TGTGCCAGCAGTTTATGGTCGTCTAGCAGTTACGAGCAGTACTTC. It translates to CASSLWSSSSYEQYF.